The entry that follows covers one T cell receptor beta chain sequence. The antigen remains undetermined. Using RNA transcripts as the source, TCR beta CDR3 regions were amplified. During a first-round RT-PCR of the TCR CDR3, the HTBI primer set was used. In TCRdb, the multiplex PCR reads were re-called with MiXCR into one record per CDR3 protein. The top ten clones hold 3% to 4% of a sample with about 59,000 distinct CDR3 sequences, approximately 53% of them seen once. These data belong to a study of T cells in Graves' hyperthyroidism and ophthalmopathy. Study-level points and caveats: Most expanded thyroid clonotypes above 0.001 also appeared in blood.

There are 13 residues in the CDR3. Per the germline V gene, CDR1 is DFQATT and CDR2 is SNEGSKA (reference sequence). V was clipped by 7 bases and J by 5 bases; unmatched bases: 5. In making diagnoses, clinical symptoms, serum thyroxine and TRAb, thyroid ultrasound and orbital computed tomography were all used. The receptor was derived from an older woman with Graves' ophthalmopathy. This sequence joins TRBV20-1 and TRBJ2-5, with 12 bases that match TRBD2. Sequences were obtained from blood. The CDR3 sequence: CSGTSGEAETQYF. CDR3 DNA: TGCAGTGGGACTAGCGGGGAGGCTGAGACCCAGTACTTC.